The 10 T cell receptor beta chains in this list originate from one sample, sequenced in a study of T-cell reconstitution after alpha-beta-depleted transplantation in children. Researchers prepared the TCRbeta library using unique molecular identifiers, the study reports. TCRdb redid the calling of the PCR reads with MiXCR, one entry per CDR3 protein. This table has some 100,000 distinct CDR3 sequences, roughly a sixth appearing once. The source was PBMCs, mostly from graft donor cells, collected 180 days after TCRalphabeta/CD19-depleted stem cell transplant. These receptor sequences come from a male patient aged 2-10 years who had a stem cell transplant for acute lymphoblastic leukemia, so the T cells may come from the graft donor.

This clonotype was seen a few times. This chain links TRBV9 with TRBJ1-3; no clear D gene. CDR3 length equals 15 residues. Trimming took 0 bases from V and 1 from J, leaving 8 bases between them. Looked up from germline, CDR1 is SGDLS and CDR2 is YYNGEE. The CDR3 DNA reads TGTGCCAGCAGCGTAGAGATGGGTTCTGGAAACACCATATATTTT. Translation gives CASSVEMGSGNTIYF.

This rearrangement joins TRBV5-1 to TRBJ1-1, with D maybe TRBD1 (5 bases). The ends were cut back, 0 bases at V and 5 bases at J, with 20 bases in the middle. The germline V gene has CDR1 SGHRS and CDR2 YFSETQ. The CDR3 totals 17 residues. CDR3 loop: CASSLAGPAEGDTEAFF. In DNA form, the CDR3 reads TGCGCCAGCAGCTTGGCCGGGCCCGCCGAAGGGGATACTGAAGCTTTCTTT.

This clonotype was counted a few times. The chain has TRBV20-1 and TRBJ2-5; 8 nucleotides align to TRBD2. V shed 5 bases and J 5 bases; nucleotides not matched to a gene: 16. The CDR3 is 16 amino acids. The germline V gene has CDR1 DFQATT and CDR2 SNEGSKA (reference sequence). CDR3 region: CSAPRLGGLVVETQYF. CDR3 coding DNA: TGCAGTGCTCCAAGATTGGGGGGACTAGTGGTGGAGACCCAGTACTTC.

V is TRBV7-9 and J is TRBJ1-4; D not resolved. This CDR3 is 14 amino acids long. Trimming shortened V by 5 bases and J by 7 bases, and 14 bases separated the two germline ends. Per the germline V gene, CDR1 is SEHNR and CDR2 is FQNEAQ (reference sequence). DNA of the CDR3: TGTGCCAGCAGCCTCGGGAGTGTGGGTGAAAAACTGTTTTTT. Amino acid sequence: CASSLGSVGEKLFF.

This clonotype appeared a few times. The chain couples TRBV2 to TRBJ2-1, with 7 bases matching TRBD2. Looked up from germline, CDR1 is SNHLY and CDR2 is FYNNEI. This CDR3 contains 15 residues. V lost 4 bases, J lost 2 bases, and 5 bases stayed unmatched. CDR3: CASSGSGEAYNEQFF. Written as DNA, the CDR3 is TGTGCCAGCAGTGGAAGCGGGGAGGCCTACAATGAGCAGTTCTTC.

The CDR3: CASSGQGDTEAFF. The CDR3 nucleotides are TGTGCCAGCAGTGGACAGGGAGACACTGAAGCTTTCTTT. The J gene is TRBJ1-1, the V gene TRBV12-3 or TRBV12-4; 8 bases are a match to TRBD1. The CDR3 totals 13 residues. With V trimmed by 5 bases and J by 3 bases, 2 bases remained unmatched.

The chain combines TRBV12-3 or TRBV12-4 with TRBJ2-4, with TRBD1 as a possible D gene (6 bases). Between the trimmed V and J ends, which lost 9 bases and 2 bases, there was a span of 14 bases. This CDR3 has 14 residues. The CDR3 DNA reads TGTGCCAGAAGGCTTACAGGGACCAAAAACATTCAGTACTTC. Its translation: CARRLTGTKNIQYF.

The chain combines TRBV15 with TRBJ1-6; D is undetermined. Deletions cut 0 bases from V and 6 bases from J, with 12 bases between. CDR3 length equals 16 residues. CDR1 is LNHNV, CDR2 YYDKDF, per germline (reference sequence). CDR3 amino acids: CATSRDSAGVNSPLHF. CDR3 DNA sequence: TGTGCCACCAGCAGAGATTCAGCAGGCGTTAATTCACCCCTCCACTTT.

The chain employs TRBV20-1 and TRBJ2-3; D assignment may be TRBD1 or TRBD2 (6 bases each). The CDR3 spans 14 residues. V gave up 6 bases and J gave up 5 bases, with 18 bases separating them. Germline CDR1 and CDR2: DFQATT and SNEGSKA (reference sequence). The CDR3 DNA reads TGCAGTGCCAGAAAAGGGGGGCCCAAAGATACGCAGTATTTT. Protein sequence: CSARKGGPKDTQYF.

The chain recombines TRBV5-6 with TRBJ1-1; the match to TRBD1 covers 8 bases. CDR1 and CDR2 from the germline V gene are SGHDT and YYEEEE. Losses at the gene ends were 4 bases for V and 9 bases for J; bases not matched to a gene: 20. CDR3 size: 17 residues. This CDR3 reads CASSPKWDRFTPPQAFF. For the CDR3, the DNA is TGTGCCAGCAGCCCTAAGTGGGACAGGTTTACTCCACCACAAGCTTTCTTT.